This T cell receptor (beta chain) originates from a study of beta chain features in type 1 diabetes. Sequencing targeted expressed TCRB transcripts, as all isolated RNA had been reverse transcribed. Clones were read by immunoSEQ multiplex PCR, and TCRdb kept only the in-frame ones, dropping some. The sample records about 300,000 clones, about 8% being singletons. This clone has only a few counts. This CDR3 is built from 14 residues. Per germline, CDR1 SGHVS and CDR2 FQNEAQ. Trimming cost V 5 bases and J 2 bases, with 13 bases left between them. The chain has TRBV7-8 and TRBJ2-7, with TRBD1 as a possible D gene (6 bases). This sequence originates from a woman in her late teens or twenties in good health. The sequencing sample was made of central memory CD4+ T cells from blood. The CDR3 DNA is TGTGCCAGCAGCGTACAGGGAGCAGCCTACGAGCAGTACGTC. Its protein is CASSVQGAAYEQYV.